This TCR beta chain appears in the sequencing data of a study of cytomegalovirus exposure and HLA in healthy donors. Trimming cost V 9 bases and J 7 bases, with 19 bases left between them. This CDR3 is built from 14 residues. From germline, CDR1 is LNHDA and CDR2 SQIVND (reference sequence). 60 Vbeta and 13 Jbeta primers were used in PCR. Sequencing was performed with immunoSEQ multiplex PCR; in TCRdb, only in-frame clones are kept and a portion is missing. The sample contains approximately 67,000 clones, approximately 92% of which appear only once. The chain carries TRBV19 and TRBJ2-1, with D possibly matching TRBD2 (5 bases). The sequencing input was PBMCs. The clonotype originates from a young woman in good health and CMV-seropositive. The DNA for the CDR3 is TGTGCCAGCAACCAGCGGCTGGGAGAAAATGAGCAGTTCTTC. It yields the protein CASNQRLGENEQFF.